A selection of T cell receptor beta chains follows, all from one sample in a study of T cell responses to AZD1222 COVID-19 vaccine. Sequencing was performed with immunoSEQ multiplex PCR; in TCRdb, only in-frame clones are kept and a portion is missing. This sample has tens of thousands of clones, with about 88% found just once. The source was peripheral blood, collected on day 0 of AZD1222 vaccination. The receptors were sampled from an adult in good health. The CDR3 runs from the conserved cysteine through the conserved F or W. Each record gives: CDR3 protein, CDR3 DNA, D gene, clone size, V gene, J gene. D genes are given only for firm matches. Clone size is stated in some rows and not others, as once, few, many or a class when expanded.

cdr3_aa: CAISADSTFGYTF
cdr3_nt: TGTGCCATCAGTGCGGACAGTACTTTCGGCTACACCTTC
d_call: -
clone_size: -
v_call: TRBV10-3
j_call: TRBJ1-2

cdr3_aa: CASSLGATGQGSGYTF
cdr3_nt: TGTGCCAGCAGCTTAGGGGCCACGGGACAGGGATCTGGCTACACCTTC
d_call: TRBD1
clone_size: -
v_call: TRBV11-2
j_call: TRBJ1-2

cdr3_aa: CASSQVLAGVSEKNNEQFF
cdr3_nt: TGTGCCAGCAGCCAGGTTCTAGCGGGAGTTTCGGAGAAAAACAATGAGCAGTTCTTC
d_call: TRBD2
clone_size: few
v_call: TRBV3-1/TRBV3-2
j_call: TRBJ2-1

cdr3_aa: CASSLGRIYEQYF
cdr3_nt: TGTGCCAGCAGTTTGGGTAGGATCTACGAGCAGTACTTC
d_call: -
clone_size: few
v_call: TRBV27
j_call: TRBJ2-7

cdr3_aa: CASSSLAGGVGTDTQYF
cdr3_nt: TGTGCCAGTAGTTCCCTAGCGGGAGGGGTGGGCACAGATACGCAGTATTTT
d_call: TRBD2
clone_size: -
v_call: TRBV19
j_call: TRBJ2-3

cdr3_aa: CASSIGAGGTGELFF
cdr3_nt: TGTGCCAGTAGTATTGGGGCGGGCGGCACCGGGGAGCTGTTTTTT
d_call: -
clone_size: -
v_call: TRBV19
j_call: TRBJ2-2

cdr3_aa: CASSPQGAAPNVLTF
cdr3_nt: TGTGCCAGCAGCCCACAGGGGGCGGCCCCCAACGTCCTGACTTTC
d_call: TRBD1
clone_size: -
v_call: TRBV7-9
j_call: TRBJ2-6

cdr3_aa: CASVELGTQYF
cdr3_nt: TGTGCCAGCGTCGAGCTTGGTACGCAGTATTTT
d_call: -
clone_size: -
v_call: TRBV18
j_call: TRBJ2-3

cdr3_aa: CASSLGIPTQRYQETQYF
cdr3_nt: TGTGCCAGCAGCTTAGGAATACCGACCCAACGGTACCAAGAGACCCAGTACTTC
d_call: -
clone_size: -
v_call: TRBV7-9
j_call: TRBJ2-5

cdr3_aa: CASSWGLSGTYEQYF
cdr3_nt: TGTGCCAGCAGCTGGGGACTAAGCGGGACTTACGAGCAGTACTTC
d_call: TRBD2
clone_size: -
v_call: TRBV11-2
j_call: TRBJ2-7

cdr3_aa: CASSLDGQNRNTEAFF
cdr3_nt: TGTGCCAGCAGCTTGGATGGACAGAATCGGAACACTGAAGCTTTCTTT
d_call: -
clone_size: -
v_call: TRBV5-6
j_call: TRBJ1-1

cdr3_aa: CASSLDRAAGNTIYF
cdr3_nt: TGTGCCAGCAGCTTAGACAGGGCGGCCGGAAACACCATATATTTT
d_call: TRBD1
clone_size: -
v_call: TRBV5-4
j_call: TRBJ1-3

cdr3_aa: CASSEAELVGTTDTQYF
cdr3_nt: TGTGCCAGCAGTGAAGCAGAACTAGTGGGTACCACAGATACGCAGTATTTT
d_call: -
clone_size: -
v_call: TRBV6-1
j_call: TRBJ2-3